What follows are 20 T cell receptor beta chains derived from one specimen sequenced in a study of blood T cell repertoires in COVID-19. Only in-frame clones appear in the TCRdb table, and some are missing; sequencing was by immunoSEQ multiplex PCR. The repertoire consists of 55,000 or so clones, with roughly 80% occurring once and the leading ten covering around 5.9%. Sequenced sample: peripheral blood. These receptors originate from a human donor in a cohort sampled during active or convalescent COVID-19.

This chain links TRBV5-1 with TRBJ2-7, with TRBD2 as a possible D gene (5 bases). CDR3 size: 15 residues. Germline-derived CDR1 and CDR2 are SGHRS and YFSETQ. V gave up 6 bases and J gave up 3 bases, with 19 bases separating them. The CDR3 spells CASTLGPLAVYEQYF. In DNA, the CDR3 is TGCGCCAGCACCCTCGGTCCTCTAGCCGTCTACGAGCAGTACTTC.

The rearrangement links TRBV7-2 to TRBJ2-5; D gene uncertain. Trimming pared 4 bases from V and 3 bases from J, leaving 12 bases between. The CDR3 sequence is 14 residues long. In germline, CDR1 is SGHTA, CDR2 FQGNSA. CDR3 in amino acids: CASSSRVGEETQYF. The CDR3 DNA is TGTGCCAGCAGCTCCCGGGTCGGAGAAGAGACCCAGTACTTC.

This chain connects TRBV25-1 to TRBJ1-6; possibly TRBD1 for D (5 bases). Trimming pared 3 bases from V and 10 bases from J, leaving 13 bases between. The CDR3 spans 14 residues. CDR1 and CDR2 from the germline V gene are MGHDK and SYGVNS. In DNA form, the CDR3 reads TGTGCCAGCAGTGAGTCGCGGAGGGGATCACCCCTCCACTTT. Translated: CASSESRRGSPLHF. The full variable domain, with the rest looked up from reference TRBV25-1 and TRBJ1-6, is EADIYQTPRYLVIGTGKKITLECSQTMGHDKMYWYQQDPGMELHLIHYSYGVNSTEKGDLSSESTVSRIRTEHFPLTLESARPSHTSQYLCASSESRRGSPLHFGNGTRLTVT.

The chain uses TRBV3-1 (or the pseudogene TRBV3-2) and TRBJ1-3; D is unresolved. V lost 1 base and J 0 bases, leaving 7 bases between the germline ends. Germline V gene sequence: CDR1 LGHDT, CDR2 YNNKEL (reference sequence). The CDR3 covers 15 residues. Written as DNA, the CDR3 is TGTGCCAGCAGCCAAGGGCGGCTCTCTGGAAACACCATATATTTT. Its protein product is CASSQGRLSGNTIYF.

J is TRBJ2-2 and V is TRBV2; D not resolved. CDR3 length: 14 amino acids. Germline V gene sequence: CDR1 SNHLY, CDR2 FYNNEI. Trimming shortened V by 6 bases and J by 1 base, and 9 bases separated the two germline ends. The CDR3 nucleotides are TGTGCCAGCAGGCAGTCTCAGAACACCGGGGAGCTGTTTTTT. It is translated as CASRQSQNTGELFF.

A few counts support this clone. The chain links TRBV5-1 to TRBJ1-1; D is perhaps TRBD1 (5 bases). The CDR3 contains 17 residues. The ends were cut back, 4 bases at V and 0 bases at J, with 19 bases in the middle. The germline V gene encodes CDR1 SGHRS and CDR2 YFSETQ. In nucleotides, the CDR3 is TGCGCCAGCAGCCGACAGTCTCCCATCTCCTTGAACACTGAAGCTTTCTTT. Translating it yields CASSRQSPISLNTEAFF.

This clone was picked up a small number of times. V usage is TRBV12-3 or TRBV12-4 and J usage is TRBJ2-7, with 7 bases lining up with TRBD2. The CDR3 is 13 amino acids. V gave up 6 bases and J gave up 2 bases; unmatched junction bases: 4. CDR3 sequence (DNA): TGTGCCAGCAGCGGACTAGGGGCCTACGAGCAGTACTTC. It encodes CASSGLGAYEQYF.

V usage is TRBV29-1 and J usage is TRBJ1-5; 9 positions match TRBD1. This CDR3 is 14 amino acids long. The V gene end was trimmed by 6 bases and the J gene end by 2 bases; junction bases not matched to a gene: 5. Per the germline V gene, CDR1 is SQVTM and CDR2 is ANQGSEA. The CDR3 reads CSVRDRDGNQPQHF. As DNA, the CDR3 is TGCAGCGTCCGGGACAGGGACGGCAATCAGCCCCAGCATTTT.

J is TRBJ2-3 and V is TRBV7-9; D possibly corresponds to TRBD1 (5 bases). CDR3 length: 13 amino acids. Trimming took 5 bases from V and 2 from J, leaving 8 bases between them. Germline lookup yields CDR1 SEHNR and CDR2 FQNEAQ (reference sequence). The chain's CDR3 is CASSPGYTDTQYF. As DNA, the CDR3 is TGTGCCAGCAGCCCAGGGTACACAGATACGCAGTATTTT.

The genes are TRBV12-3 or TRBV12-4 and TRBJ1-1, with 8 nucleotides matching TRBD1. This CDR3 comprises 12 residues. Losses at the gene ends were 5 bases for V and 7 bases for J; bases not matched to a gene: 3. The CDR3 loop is CASSPGQGEAFF. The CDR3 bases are TGTGCCAGCAGTCCCGGACAGGGTGAAGCTTTCTTT.

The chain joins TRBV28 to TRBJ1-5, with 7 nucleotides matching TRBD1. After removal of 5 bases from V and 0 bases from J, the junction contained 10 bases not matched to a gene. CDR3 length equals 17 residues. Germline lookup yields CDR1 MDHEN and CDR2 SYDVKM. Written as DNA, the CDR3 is TGTGCCAGCAGTCCAGGGGACAGCTCCTATAGCAATCAGCCCCAGCATTTT. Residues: CASSPGDSSYSNQPQHF.

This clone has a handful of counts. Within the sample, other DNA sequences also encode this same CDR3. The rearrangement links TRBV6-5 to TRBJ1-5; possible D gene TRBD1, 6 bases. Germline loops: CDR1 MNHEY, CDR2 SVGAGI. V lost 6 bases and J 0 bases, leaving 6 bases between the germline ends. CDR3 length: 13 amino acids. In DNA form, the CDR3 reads TGTGCCAGCAGGACAGGTAGCAATCAGCCCCAGCATTTT. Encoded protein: CASRTGSNQPQHF.

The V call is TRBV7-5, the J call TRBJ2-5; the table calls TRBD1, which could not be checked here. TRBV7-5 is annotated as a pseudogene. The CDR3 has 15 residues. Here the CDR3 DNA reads TGTGCCAGAAGCGGATCCGGGACATGGCAAGAGACCCAGTACTTC. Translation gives CARSGSGTWQETQYF.

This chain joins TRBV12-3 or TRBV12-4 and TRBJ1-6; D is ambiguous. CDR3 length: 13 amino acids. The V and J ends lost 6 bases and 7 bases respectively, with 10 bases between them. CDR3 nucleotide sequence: TGTGCCAGCAGGCCTACAGAGAATTCACCCCTCCACTTT. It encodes CASRPTENSPLHF.

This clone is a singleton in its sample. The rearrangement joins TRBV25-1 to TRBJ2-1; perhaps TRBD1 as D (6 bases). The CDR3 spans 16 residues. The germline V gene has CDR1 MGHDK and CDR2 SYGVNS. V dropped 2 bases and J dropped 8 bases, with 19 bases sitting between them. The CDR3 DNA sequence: TGTGCCAGCAGTGAACCCTCCTATAAAGGGGGTGATGAGCAGTTCTTC. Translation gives CASSEPSYKGGDEQFF.

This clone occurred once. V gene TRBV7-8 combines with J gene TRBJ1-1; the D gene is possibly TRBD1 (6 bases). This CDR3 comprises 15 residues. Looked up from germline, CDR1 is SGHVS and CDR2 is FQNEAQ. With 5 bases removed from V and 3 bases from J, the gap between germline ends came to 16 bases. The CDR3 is CASSLGQGMHTEAFF. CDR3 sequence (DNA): TGTGCCAGCAGCCTAGGGCAGGGGATGCACACTGAAGCTTTCTTT.

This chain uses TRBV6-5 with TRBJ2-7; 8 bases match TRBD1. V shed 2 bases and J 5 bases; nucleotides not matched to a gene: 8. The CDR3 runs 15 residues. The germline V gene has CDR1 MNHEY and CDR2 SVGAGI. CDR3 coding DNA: TGTGCCAGCAGTTACGTAGACAGGGGCGCCCACGAGCAGTACTTC. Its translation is CASSYVDRGAHEQYF.

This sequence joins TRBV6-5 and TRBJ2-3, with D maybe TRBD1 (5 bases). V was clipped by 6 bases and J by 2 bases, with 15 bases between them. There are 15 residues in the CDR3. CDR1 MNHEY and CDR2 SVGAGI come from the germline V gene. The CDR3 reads CASRVDILSTDTQYF. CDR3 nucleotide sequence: TGTGCCAGCAGAGTGGACATCTTATCCACAGATACGCAGTATTTT.

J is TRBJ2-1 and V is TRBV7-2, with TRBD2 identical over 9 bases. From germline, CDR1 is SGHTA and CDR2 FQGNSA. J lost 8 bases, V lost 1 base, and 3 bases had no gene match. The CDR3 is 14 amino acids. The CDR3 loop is CASSLGGGAYEQFF. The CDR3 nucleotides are TGTGCCAGCAGCTTAGGCGGGGGGGCATATGAGCAGTTCTTC.

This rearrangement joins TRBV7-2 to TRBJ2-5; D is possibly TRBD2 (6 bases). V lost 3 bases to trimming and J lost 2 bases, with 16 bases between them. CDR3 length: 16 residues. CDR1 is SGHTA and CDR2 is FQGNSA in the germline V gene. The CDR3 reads CASSLPLGSGQETQYF. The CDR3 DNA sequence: TGTGCCAGCAGCTTGCCCCTTGGTAGCGGTCAAGAGACCCAGTACTTC.